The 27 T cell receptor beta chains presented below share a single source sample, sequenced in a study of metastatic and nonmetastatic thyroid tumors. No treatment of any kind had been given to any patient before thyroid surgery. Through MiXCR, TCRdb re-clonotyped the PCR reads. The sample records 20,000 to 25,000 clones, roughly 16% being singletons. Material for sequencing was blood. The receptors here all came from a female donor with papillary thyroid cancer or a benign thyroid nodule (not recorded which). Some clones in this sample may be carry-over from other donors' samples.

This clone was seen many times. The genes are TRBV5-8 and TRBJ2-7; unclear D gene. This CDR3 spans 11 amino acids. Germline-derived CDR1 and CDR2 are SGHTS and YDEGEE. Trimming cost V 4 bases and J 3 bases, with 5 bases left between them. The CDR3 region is CASSPHYEQYF. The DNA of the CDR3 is TGTGCCAGCAGCCCCCACTACGAGCAGTACTTC.

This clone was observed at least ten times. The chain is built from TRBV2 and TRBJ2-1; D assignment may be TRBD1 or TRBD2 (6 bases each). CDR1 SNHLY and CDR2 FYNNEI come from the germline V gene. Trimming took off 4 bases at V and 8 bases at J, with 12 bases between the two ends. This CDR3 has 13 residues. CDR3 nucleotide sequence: TGTGCCAGCAGTGCGTGGGGGGCTGATGAGCAGTTCTTC. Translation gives CASSAWGADEQFF.

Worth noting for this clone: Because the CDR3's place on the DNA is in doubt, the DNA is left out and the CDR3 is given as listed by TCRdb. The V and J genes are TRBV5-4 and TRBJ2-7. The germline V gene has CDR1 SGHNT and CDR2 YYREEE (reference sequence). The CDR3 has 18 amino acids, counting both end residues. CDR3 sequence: CASSFYICSAKHSYEQYF.

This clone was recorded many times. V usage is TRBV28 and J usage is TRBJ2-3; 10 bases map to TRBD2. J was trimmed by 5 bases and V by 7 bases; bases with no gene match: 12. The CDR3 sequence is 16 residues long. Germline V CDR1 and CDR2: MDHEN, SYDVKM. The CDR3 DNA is TGTGCCAGCACTCAACGGGTTAGCGGGGGGCAAGATACGCAGTATTTT. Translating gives CASTQRVSGGQDTQYF.

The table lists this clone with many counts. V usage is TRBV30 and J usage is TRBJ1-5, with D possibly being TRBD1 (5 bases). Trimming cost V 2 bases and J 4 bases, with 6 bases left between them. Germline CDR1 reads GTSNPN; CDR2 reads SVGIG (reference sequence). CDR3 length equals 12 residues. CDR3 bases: TGTGCCTGGAGTCGGGGGAATCAGCCCCAGCATTTT. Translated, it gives CAWSRGNQPQHF. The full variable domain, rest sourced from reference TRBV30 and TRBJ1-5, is SQTIHQWPATLVQPVGSPLSLECTVEGTSNPNLYWYRQAAGRGLQLLFYSVGIGQISSEVPQNLSASRPQDRQFILSSKKLLLSDSGFYLCAWSRGNQPQHFGDGTRLSIL.

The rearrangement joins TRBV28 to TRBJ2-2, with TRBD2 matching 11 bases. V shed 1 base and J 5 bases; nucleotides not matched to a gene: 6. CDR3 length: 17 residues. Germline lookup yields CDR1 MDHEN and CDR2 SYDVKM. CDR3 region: CASSLFASGRRTGELFF. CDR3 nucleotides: TGTGCCAGCAGTTTATTCGCTAGCGGGAGGAGGACCGGGGAGCTGTTTTTT.

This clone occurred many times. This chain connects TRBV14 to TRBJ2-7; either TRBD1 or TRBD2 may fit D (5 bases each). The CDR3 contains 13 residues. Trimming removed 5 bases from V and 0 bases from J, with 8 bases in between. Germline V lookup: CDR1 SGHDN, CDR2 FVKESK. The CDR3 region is CASSGGGSYEQYF. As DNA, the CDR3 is TGTGCCAGCAGCGGGGGTGGCTCCTACGAGCAGTACTTC.

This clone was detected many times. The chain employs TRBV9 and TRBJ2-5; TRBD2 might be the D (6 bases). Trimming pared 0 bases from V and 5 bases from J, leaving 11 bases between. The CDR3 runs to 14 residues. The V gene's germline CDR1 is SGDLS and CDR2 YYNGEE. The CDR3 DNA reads TGTGCCAGCAGCGTAGGCGGGAATGGGGAGACCCAGTACTTC. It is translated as CASSVGGNGETQYF.

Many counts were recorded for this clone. This CDR3 is CSAPTIALYNEQFF. The DNA of the CDR3 is TGCAGTGCTCCTACTATTGCCTTATACAATGAGCAGTTCTTC. The chain joins TRBV20-1 to TRBJ2-1; D is uncertain. CDR1 and CDR2 (germline): DFQATT, SNEGSKA (reference sequence). V was pared by 5 bases and J by 4 bases, with 15 bases between. This CDR3 contains 14 residues.

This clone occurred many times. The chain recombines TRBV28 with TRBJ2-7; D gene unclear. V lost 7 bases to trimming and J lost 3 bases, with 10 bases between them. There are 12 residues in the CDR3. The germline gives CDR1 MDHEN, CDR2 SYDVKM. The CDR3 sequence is CASTSRIYEQYF. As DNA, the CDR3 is TGTGCCAGCACCTCTCGGATCTACGAGCAGTACTTC.

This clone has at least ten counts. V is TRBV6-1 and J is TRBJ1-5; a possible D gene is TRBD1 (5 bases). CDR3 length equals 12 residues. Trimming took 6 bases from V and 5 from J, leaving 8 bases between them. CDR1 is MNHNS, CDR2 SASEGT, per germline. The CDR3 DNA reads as TGTGCCAGCAGGCGGGGGGATCAGCCCCAGCATTTT. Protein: CASRRGDQPQHF.

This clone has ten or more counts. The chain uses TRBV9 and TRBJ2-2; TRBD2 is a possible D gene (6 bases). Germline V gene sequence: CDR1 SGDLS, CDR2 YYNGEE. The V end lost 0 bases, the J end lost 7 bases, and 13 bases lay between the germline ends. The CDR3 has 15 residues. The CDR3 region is CASSVGLVPFGELFF. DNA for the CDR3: TGTGCCAGCAGCGTAGGACTAGTGCCGTTCGGGGAGCTGTTTTTT.

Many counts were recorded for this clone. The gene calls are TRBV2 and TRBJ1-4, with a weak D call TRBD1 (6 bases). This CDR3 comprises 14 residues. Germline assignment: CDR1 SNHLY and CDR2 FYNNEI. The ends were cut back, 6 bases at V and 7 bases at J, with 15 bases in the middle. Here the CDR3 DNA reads TGTGCCAGCAGAGAGGACAGCCGAGGTGAAAAACTGTTTTTT. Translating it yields CASREDSRGEKLFF.

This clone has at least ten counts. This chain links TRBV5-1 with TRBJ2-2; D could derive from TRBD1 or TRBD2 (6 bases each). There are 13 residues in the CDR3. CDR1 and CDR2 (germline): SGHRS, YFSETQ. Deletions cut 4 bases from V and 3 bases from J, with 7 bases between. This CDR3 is CASSRGDTGELFF. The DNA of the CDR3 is TGCGCCAGCAGCAGGGGGGACACCGGGGAGCTGTTTTTT. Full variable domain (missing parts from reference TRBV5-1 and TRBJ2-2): KAGVTQTPRYLIKTRGQQVTLSCSPISGHRSVSWYQQTPGQGLQFLFEYFSETQRNKGNFPGRFSGRQFSNSRSEMNVSTLELGDSALYLCASSRGDTGELFFGEGSRLTVL.

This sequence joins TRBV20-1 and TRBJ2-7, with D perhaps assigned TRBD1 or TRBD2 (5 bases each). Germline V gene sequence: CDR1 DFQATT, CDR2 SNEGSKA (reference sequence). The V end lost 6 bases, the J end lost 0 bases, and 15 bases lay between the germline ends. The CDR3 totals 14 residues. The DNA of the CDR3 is TGCAGTGCGCACCGGGACGGAAGCTCCTACGAGCAGTACTTC. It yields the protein CSAHRDGSSYEQYF.

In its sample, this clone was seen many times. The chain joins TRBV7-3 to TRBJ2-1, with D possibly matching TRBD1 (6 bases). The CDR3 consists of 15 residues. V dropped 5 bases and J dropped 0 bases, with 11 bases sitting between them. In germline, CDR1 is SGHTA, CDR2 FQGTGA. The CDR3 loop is CASSADRSSYNEQFF. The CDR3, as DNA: TGTGCCAGCAGCGCTGACAGGAGCTCCTACAATGAGCAGTTCTTC.

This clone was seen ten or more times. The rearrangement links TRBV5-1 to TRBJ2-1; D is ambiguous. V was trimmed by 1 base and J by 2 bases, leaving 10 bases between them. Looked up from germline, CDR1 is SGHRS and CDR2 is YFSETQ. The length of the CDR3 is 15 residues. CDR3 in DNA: TGCGCCAGCAGCTTGTTAGCCGAGGCCTACAATGAGCAGTTCTTC. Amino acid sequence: CASSLLAEAYNEQFF. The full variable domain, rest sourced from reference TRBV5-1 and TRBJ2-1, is KAGVTQTPRYLIKTRGQQVTLSCSPISGHRSVSWYQQTPGQGLQFLFEYFSETQRNKGNFPGRFSGRQFSNSRSEMNVSTLELGDSALYLCASSLLAEAYNEQFFGPGTRLTVL.

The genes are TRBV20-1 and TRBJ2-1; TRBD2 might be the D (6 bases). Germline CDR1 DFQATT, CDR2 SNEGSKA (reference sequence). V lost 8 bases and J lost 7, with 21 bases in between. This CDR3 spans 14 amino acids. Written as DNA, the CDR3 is TGCAGTCTTAACCCGGGACTTAGCCCAAATGAGCAGTTCTTC. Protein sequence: CSLNPGLSPNEQFF.

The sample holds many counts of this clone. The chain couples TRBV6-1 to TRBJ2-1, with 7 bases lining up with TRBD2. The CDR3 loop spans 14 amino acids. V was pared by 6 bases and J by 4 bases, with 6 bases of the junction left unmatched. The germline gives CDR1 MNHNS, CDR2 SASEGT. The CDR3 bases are TGTGCCAGCAGCGCTGGCGGGAGATACAATGAGCAGTTCTTC. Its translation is CASSAGGRYNEQFF.

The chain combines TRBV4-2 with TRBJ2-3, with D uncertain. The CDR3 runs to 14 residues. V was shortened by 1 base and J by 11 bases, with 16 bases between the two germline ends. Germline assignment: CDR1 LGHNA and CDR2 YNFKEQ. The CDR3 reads CASSQALLRYKQYF. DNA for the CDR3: TGTGCCAGCAGCCAAGCACTCCTCCGTTATAAGCAGTATTTT.

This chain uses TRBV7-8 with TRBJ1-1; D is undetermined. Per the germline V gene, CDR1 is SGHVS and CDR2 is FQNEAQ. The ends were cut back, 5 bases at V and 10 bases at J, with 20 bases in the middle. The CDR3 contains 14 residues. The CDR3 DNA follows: TGTGCCAGCAGCCCGCGAGGCTTGCGGGCTGGAGCTTTCTTT. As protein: CASSPRGLRAGAFF.

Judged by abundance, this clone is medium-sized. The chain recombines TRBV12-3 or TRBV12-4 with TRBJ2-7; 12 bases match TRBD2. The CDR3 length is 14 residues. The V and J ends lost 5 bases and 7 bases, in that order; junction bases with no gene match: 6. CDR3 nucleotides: TGTGCCAGCAGTCTACTAGCGGGAGGTGAAGAGCAGTACTTC. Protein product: CASSLLAGGEEQYF.

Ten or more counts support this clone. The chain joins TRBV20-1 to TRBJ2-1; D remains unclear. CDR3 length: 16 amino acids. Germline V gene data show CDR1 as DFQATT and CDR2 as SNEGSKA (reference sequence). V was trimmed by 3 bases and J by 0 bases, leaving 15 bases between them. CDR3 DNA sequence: TGCAGTGCTAGCCCTAGGCCACTCAGCTCCTACAATGAGCAGTTCTTC. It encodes CSASPRPLSSYNEQFF.

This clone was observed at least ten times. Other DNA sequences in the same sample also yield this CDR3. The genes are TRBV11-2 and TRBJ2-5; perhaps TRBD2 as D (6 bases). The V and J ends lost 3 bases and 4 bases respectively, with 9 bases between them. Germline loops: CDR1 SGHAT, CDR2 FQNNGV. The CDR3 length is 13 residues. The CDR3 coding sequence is TGTGCCAGCAGCTTGGGGGGAGGAGAGACCCAGTACTTC. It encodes CASSLGGGETQYF.

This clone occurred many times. CDR3 sequence (DNA): TGCGCCAGCAGCTTGTTCCCAGCCACCGGGGAGCTGTTTTTT. Residues: CASSLFPATGELFF. This chain connects TRBV5-1 to TRBJ2-2; D ambiguous. The CDR3 extends over 14 amino acids. Germline lookup yields CDR1 SGHRS and CDR2 YFSETQ. V lost 1 base and J lost 4, with 8 bases in between.

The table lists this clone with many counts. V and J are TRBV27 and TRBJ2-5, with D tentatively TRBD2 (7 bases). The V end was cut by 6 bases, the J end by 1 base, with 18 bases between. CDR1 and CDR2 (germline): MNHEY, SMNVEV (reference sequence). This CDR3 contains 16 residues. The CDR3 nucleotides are TGTGCCAGCAGAAGGGGGGGAGGGGGTACCCAAGAGACCCAGTACTTC. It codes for CASRRGGGGTQETQYF.

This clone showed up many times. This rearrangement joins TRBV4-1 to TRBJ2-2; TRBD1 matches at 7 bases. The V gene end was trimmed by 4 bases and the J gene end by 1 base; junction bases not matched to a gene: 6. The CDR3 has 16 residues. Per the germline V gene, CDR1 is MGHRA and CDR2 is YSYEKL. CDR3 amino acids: CASSPRQGWNTGELFF. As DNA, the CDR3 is TGCGCCAGCAGCCCCCGACAGGGTTGGAACACCGGGGAGCTGTTTTTT.